This T cell receptor (beta chain) was retrieved from a study of CD8+CD57+ T cells in acquired aplastic anemia. For the study at large: The study obtained an average of 3.2 ug of DNA from sorted CD4+ and CD8+ cells. Healthy donor sequencing depth: around 10 million CD4+, fewer than 13 million CD8+ reads. The study, taken as a whole, reports: Patients and controls had CD8+ Simpson's diversity values that were not significantly distinct. Shared by patients and controls, approximately 29 CD8+ CDR3s were abundant in patients.

TCR beta VDJ and CDR3 profiling used genomic DNA as template. From the reads, TCRdb called clonotypes with MiXCR, one entry per CDR3 protein. The sample holds over 150,000 distinct CDR3 sequences, roughly half seen once. As for this clonotype: The antigen is not known.

The CDR3 consists of 17 residues. Germline CDR1 reads SGHRS; CDR2 reads YFSETQ. The ends lost 0 bases at V and 2 bases at J; junction bases unmatched: 3. This clonotype was sampled from a human donor in good health, serving as a control. The chain combines TRBV5-1 with TRBJ2-6; 9 bases are a match to TRBD1. Specimen: sorted CD4+, CD8+, or CD8+CD57+ T cells (not recorded which) from PBMCs. The CDR3 DNA reads TGCGCCAGCAGCTTGGGAGGGACAGGGACTGGGGCCAACGTCCTGACTTTC. Protein: CASSLGGTGTGANVLTF.